This T cell receptor beta chain was retrieved from a study of control samples from healthy donors and cancer patients. Assay used: immunoSEQ multiplex PCR; TCRdb lists only in-frame clones, some missing. This repertoire shows around 71,000 clones, around 87% found once; its top ten account for about 2.2%. This clone has only a few counts. The sequenced sample was PBMCs. The receptor was isolated from a woman aged 45-59 years with head and neck cancer.

This CDR3 is CASSFLGTGDTGELFF. CDR3 coding DNA: TGCGCCAGCAGCTTCCTCGGGACAGGCGACACCGGGGAGCTGTTTTTT. The gene calls are TRBV5-1 and TRBJ2-2; 8 bases fit TRBD1. This CDR3 has 16 amino acids. Germline V gives CDR1 SGHRS, CDR2 YFSETQ. V was pared by 2 bases and J by 3 bases, with 6 bases of the junction left unmatched.